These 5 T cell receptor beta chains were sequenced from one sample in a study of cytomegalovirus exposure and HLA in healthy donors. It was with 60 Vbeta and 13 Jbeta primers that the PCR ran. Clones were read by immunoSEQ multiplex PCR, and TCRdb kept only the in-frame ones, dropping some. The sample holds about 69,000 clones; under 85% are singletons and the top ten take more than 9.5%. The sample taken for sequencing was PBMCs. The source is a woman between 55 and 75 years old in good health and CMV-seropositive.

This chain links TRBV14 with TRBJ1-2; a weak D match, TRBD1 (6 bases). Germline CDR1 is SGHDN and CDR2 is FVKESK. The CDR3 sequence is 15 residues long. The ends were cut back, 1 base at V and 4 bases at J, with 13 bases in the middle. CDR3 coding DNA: TGTGCCAGCAGCCAAGGAGGCAACAGGGCCTATGGCTACACCTTC. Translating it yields CASSQGGNRAYGYTF.

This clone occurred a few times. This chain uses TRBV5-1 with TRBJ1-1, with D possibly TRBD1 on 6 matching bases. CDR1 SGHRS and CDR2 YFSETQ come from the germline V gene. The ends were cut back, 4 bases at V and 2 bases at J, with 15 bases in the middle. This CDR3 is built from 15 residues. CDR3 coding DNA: TGCGCCAGCAGCGCCCAGGGGCGAGGAAACACTGAAGCTTTCTTT. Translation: CASSAQGRGNTEAFF.

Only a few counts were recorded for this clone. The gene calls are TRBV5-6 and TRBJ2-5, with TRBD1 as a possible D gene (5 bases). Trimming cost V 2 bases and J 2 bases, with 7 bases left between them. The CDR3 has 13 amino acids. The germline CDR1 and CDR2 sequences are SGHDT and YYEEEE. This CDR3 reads CASSLDSQETQYF. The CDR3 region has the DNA TGTGCCAGCAGCTTAGACAGTCAAGAGACCCAGTACTTC.

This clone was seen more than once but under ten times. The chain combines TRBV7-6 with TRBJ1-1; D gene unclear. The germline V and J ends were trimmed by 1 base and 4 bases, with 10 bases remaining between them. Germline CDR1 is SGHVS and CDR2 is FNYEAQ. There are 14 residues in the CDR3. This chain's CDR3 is CASSLVEGTTEAFF. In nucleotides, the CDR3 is TGTGCCAGCAGCTTAGTTGAGGGAACCACTGAAGCTTTCTTT.

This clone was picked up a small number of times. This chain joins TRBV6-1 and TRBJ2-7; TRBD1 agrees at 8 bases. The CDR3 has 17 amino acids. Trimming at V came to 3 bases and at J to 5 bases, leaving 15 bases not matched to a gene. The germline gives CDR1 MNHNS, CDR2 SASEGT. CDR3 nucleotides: TGTGCCAGCAGTGAGGTAGGACAGGGTCGGTCAATCCACGAGCAGTACTTC. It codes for CASSEVGQGRSIHEQYF.